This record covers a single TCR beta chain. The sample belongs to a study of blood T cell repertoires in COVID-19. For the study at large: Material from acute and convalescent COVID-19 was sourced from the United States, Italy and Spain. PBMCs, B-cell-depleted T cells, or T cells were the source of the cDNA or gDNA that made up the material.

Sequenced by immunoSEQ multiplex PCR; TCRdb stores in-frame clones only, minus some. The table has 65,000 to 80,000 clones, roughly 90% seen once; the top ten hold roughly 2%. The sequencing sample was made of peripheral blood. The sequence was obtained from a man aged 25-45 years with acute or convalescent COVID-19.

The CDR3 DNA is TGTGCCACCAGTGATCCTGGGAAACAGGGCGGCCAAGAGACCCAGTACTTC. It translates to CATSDPGKQGGQETQYF. The rearrangement links TRBV24-1 to TRBJ2-5, with D maybe TRBD1 (6 bases). This CDR3 comprises 17 residues. Trimming left V 3 bases short and J 1 base short, with 17 bases between. CDR1 is KGHDR and CDR2 is SFDVKD in the germline V gene.